The 14 T cell receptor beta chains below come from one sample, sequenced in a study of T-cell reconstitution after alpha-beta-depleted transplantation in children. Unique molecular identifiers featured in how the TCRbeta library was prepared. Via MiXCR, TCRdb re-called the PCR reads, giving one row per CDR3 protein. The table lists a few hundred thousand distinct CDR3 sequences, 25% to 30% of them singletons. The material sequenced was PBMCs, taken before TCRalphabeta/CD19-depleted stem cell transplant. Receptors originate from a boy under two years old with Wiskott-Aldrich syndrome, due to receive a stem cell transplant.

The chain couples TRBV12-3 or TRBV12-4 to TRBJ2-1, with 10 bases lining up with TRBD2. Germline trimming cut 10 bases from V and 5 bases from J; bases unmatched to any gene: 20. The CDR3 has 18 amino acids. The CDR3 is CAIRHPHSGRSLNNEQFF. DNA of the CDR3: TGTGCCATCCGACATCCGCATAGCGGGAGGTCCTTGAACAATGAGCAGTTCTTC.

This clonotype has just a few counts. The chain joins TRBV20-1 to TRBJ2-1; 7 positions agree with TRBD2. Germline V gene data show CDR1 as DFQATT and CDR2 as SNEGSKA (reference sequence). V was clipped by 6 bases and J by 7 bases; unmatched bases: 18. The CDR3 is 16 residues long. The CDR3 is CSAPHKGGSRVNEQFF. The CDR3 DNA reads as TGCAGTGCGCCACACAAGGGCGGGAGTAGAGTTAATGAGCAGTTCTTC.

This clonotype appeared many times. V gene TRBV7-2 combines with J gene TRBJ2-4; no clear D gene. Trimming pared 5 bases from V and 2 bases from J, leaving 16 bases between. Germline CDR1 is SGHTA and CDR2 is FQGNSA. This CDR3 contains 16 residues. The CDR3: CASSPLLGGTKNIQYF. CDR3 bases: TGTGCCAGCAGCCCGCTTTTGGGTGGGACCAAAAACATTCAGTACTTC.

This chain links TRBV7-9 with TRBJ2-1; D not certain. V was cut by 2 bases and J by 7 bases, with 15 bases left in between. The CDR3 sequence is 15 residues long. CDR1 and CDR2 (germline): SEHNR, FQNEAQ (reference sequence). CDR3 coding DNA: TGTGCCAGCAGCTTAATACGGGTGGATAATAATGAGCAGTTCTTC. Its protein is CASSLIRVDNNEQFF.

This clonotype showed up just a few times. The chain links TRBV10-3 to TRBJ2-1; D gene ambiguous. The CDR3 runs 12 residues. Trimming removed 7 bases at V and 6 bases at J, with 10 bases between. The germline V gene encodes CDR1 ENHRY and CDR2 SYGVKD. The CDR3, as DNA: TGTGCCATCACCGGACCGTCCAATGAGCAGTTCTTC. Its protein is CAITGPSNEQFF.

The chain couples TRBV9 to TRBJ2-6, with TRBD2 identical over 7 bases. The CDR3 runs to 19 residues. Germline CDR1 reads SGDLS; CDR2 reads YYNGEE. Trimming cost V 3 bases and J 3 bases; bases outside gene matches: 15. The CDR3 loop reads CASSEGLGGPWRGANVLTF. In DNA form, the CDR3 reads TGTGCCAGCAGCGAAGGCCTGGGAGGGCCTTGGCGTGGGGCCAACGTCCTGACTTTC.

This clonotype was seen a handful of times. The rearrangement links TRBV11-2 to TRBJ1-6, with 7 bases fitting TRBD1. The CDR3 has 15 amino acids. CDR1 is SGHAT and CDR2 is FQNNGV in the germline V gene. The V and J ends lost 5 bases and 7 bases, in that order; junction bases with no gene match: 8. The CDR3 here is CASSPRTGVNSPLHF. The CDR3 nucleotides read TGTGCCAGCAGCCCCCGGACAGGCGTCAATTCACCCCTCCACTTT.

Written as DNA, the CDR3 is TGCGCCAGCAGCTTGGCGTCAGGGAGCGACACCATATATTTT. As protein: CASSLASGSDTIYF. This sequence joins TRBV5-1 and TRBJ1-3; D is perhaps TRBD1 (5 bases). V lost 0 bases and J 8 bases, leaving 12 bases between the germline ends. Germline V gives CDR1 SGHRS, CDR2 YFSETQ. The CDR3 extends over 14 amino acids. The full variable domain, completed using reference TRBV5-1 and TRBJ1-3, is KAGVTQTPRYLIKTRGQQVTLSCSPISGHRSVSWYQQTPGQGLQFLFEYFSETQRNKGNFPGRFSGRQFSNSRSEMNVSTLELGDSALYLCASSLASGSDTIYFGEGSWLTVV.

This clonotype has just a few counts. This rearrangement joins TRBV10-3 to TRBJ2-3; D is possibly TRBD2 (5 bases). From germline, CDR1 is ENHRY and CDR2 SYGVKD. Trimming stripped 8 bases from V and 4 bases from J, with 13 bases between. There are 13 residues in the CDR3. CDR3 bases: TGTGCCATCTCGTCCGTGGGAGCAGATACGCAGTATTTT. Protein product: CAISSVGADTQYF.

This clonotype was seen a few times. The chain carries TRBV28 and TRBJ2-2, with 7 bases that match TRBD2. Germline-derived CDR1 and CDR2 are MDHEN and SYDVKM. Germline trimming cut 7 bases from V and 7 bases from J; bases unmatched to any gene: 9. The CDR3 has 14 amino acids. CDR3 loop: CASMPRELVGELFF. The CDR3 bases are TGTGCCAGCATGCCGCGGGAGTTAGTCGGGGAGCTGTTTTTT.

This clonotype was observed a few times. The chain is built from TRBV5-1 and TRBJ2-1, with 11 positions matching TRBD2. Germline trimming cut 4 bases from V and 7 bases from J; bases unmatched to any gene: 10. CDR1 is SGHRS, CDR2 YFSETQ, per germline. There are 16 residues in the CDR3. CDR3 sequence: CASSPRLAGKGNEQFF. The DNA for the CDR3 is TGCGCCAGCAGCCCACGACTAGCGGGAAAGGGAAATGAGCAGTTCTTC.

This chain links TRBV14 with TRBJ2-7, with 9 bases identical to TRBD2. Germline V lookup: CDR1 SGHDN, CDR2 FVKESK. V dropped 3 bases and J dropped 6; count of bases not matched to a gene: 6. The CDR3 extends over 14 amino acids. CDR3 sequence: CASSQRATSGEQYF. The CDR3 DNA reads as TGTGCCAGCAGCCAGCGCGCGACTAGCGGCGAGCAGTACTTC.

The rearrangement uses TRBV6-5 and TRBJ2-7; 9 bases are a match to TRBD2. V gave up 4 bases and J gave up 2 bases; unmatched junction bases: 6. Germline CDR1 and CDR2: MNHEY and SVGAGI. The CDR3 spans 15 residues. CDR3 sequence reads: CASSSPSGAPYEQYF. The CDR3 DNA reads as TGTGCCAGCAGTTCCCCTAGCGGGGCCCCCTACGAGCAGTACTTC.

This clonotype was detected only a few times. The V and J genes are TRBV2 and TRBJ2-7; TRBD1 might be the D (6 bases). Per germline, CDR1 SNHLY and CDR2 FYNNEI. This CDR3 contains 16 residues. V dropped 2 bases and J dropped 13 bases, with 27 bases sitting between them. The CDR3 loop reads CASSELGATGDLNGYF. CDR3 nucleotide sequence: TGTGCCAGCAGTGAACTCGGAGCGACAGGAGATTTGAATGGATACTTC.